This is a list of T cell receptor beta chains from one sample in a study of T cell responses to AZD1222 COVID-19 vaccine. The assay was immunoSEQ multiplex PCR, and TCRdb's table has in-frame clones only and misses some. Of over 120,000 clones detected, around 93% appear once; the ten largest clones hold around 3.5%. The sequencing used peripheral blood, collected 28 days after the second AZD1222 dose. All receptors come from an adult who received the AZD1222 COVID-19 vaccine. The CDR3 runs from the conserved cysteine through the conserved F or W. A D gene is named only where the DNA matches it firmly. Only part of the rows carry a size: once, few, many, or a class if the clone is expanded.

CDR3,DNA,size,V,D,J
CASSSGQGARGYTF,TGCGCCAGCAGCTCGGGGCAGGGGGCGCGCGGCTACACCTTC,-,TRBV5-1,TRBD1,TRBJ1-2
CASSLGQGMIWETEAFF,TGTGCCAGCAGCTTAGGACAGGGTATGATTTGGGAAACTGAAGCTTTCTTT,-,TRBV7-9,TRBD1,TRBJ1-1
CASSLSPEGEVYGYTF,TGTGCCAGCAGCTTAAGTCCGGAGGGGGAGGTCTATGGCTACACCTTC,-,TRBV7-2,-,TRBJ1-2
CASSVIGRGAGETQYF,TGTGCCAGCAGCGTCATTGGCCGGGGGGCAGGAGAGACCCAGTACTTC,-,TRBV7-2,-,TRBJ2-5
CASSFLVGGGEQYF,TGTGCCAGCAGCTTTTTGGTGGGAGGAGGGGAGCAGTACTTC,-,TRBV11-2,-,TRBJ2-7
CASIPQGHYGYTF,TGTGCCAGCATCCCACAGGGACACTATGGCTACACCTTC,-,TRBV5-6,-,TRBJ1-2
CATSRTLAGPGEQYF,TGTGCCACCAGCAGAACACTAGCGGGACCGGGGGAGCAGTACTTC,-,TRBV15,TRBD2,TRBJ2-7
CASSGTSSGANVLTF,TGTGCCAGCAGCGGTACAAGCTCTGGGGCCAACGTCCTGACTTTC,-,TRBV9,-,TRBJ2-6
CASSHRGTNEKLFF,TGTGCCAGCAGTCACAGGGGTACTAATGAAAAACTGTTTTTT,-,TRBV6-5,TRBD1,TRBJ1-4
CASSGDGNQPQHF,TGTGCCAGCAGTGGGGATGGTAATCAGCCCCAGCATTTT,-,TRBV2,-,TRBJ1-5
CAISEPGQGKDTEAFF,TGTGCCATCAGTGAACCGGGACAGGGAAAGGACACTGAAGCTTTCTTT,-,TRBV10-3,TRBD1,TRBJ1-1
CAWNRNRDSDTQYF,TGTGCCTGGAACCGGAACCGGGACTCAGATACGCAGTATTTT,-,TRBV30,-,TRBJ2-3
CASTPDRASGELFF,TGTGCCAGCACCCCGGACAGGGCGTCCGGGGAGCTGTTTTTT,-,TRBV6-4,TRBD1,TRBJ2-2
CASSGQGYNEQFF,TGTGCCAGCAGCGGACAGGGTTACAATGAGCAGTTCTTC,-,TRBV7-8,TRBD1,TRBJ2-1
CASSVAVLYGYTF,TGTGCCAGCAGCGTAGCCGTACTCTATGGCTACACCTTC,-,TRBV9,-,TRBJ1-2
CASSWNPTTNEKLFF,TGTGCCAGCAGCTGGAATCCGACAACTAATGAAAAACTGTTTTTT,-,TRBV7-9,-,TRBJ1-4
CASSSSRAGGYNEQFF,TGTGCCAGCAGTTCCTCGAGAGCGGGAGGATACAATGAGCAGTTCTTC,-,TRBV28,TRBD2,TRBJ2-1
CASSLGGQLNSPLHF,TGTGCCAGCAGCTTAGGGGGACAGCTTAATTCACCCCTCCACTTT,-,TRBV7-2,TRBD1,TRBJ1-6
CASGGSQAGNQPQHF,TGTGCCAGCGGAGGGTCTCAGGCGGGCAATCAGCCCCAGCATTTT,-,TRBV28,-,TRBJ1-5
CATSDSGLRGEKLFF,TGTGCCACCAGTGATTCAGGGCTTCGCGGTGAAAAACTGTTTTTT,-,TRBV24-1,-,TRBJ1-4
CASSEVWPLGGYGYTF,TGTGCCAGCAGTGAAGTCTGGCCCCTCGGAGGATATGGCTACACCTTC,-,TRBV6-1,-,TRBJ1-2
CASTGDTEAFF,TGTGCCAGCACGGGGGACACTGAAGCTTTCTTT,-,TRBV21-1,-,TRBJ1-1
CASSINQQGSGGYTF,TGTGCCAGCAGCATAAACCAACAGGGAAGTGGTGGCTACACCTTC,-,TRBV7-2,-,TRBJ1-2
CASSLVGNGYNEQFF,TGTGCCAGCAGCTTAGTGGGCAATGGATACAATGAGCAGTTCTTC,-,TRBV7-6,-,TRBJ2-1
CATSRGGSPYEQYF,TGTGCCACCAGCAGAGGAGGGAGCCCCTACGAGCAGTACTTC,-,TRBV15,-,TRBJ2-7
CASSAGTGLIPLNEQFF,TGTGCCAGCAGTGCCGGGACGGGTCTAATTCCCCTAAATGAGCAGTTCTTC,-,TRBV9,-,TRBJ2-1
CASSFARNTEAFF,TGTGCCAGCAGCTTCGCTCGGAACACTGAAGCTTTCTTT,-,TRBV5-6,-,TRBJ1-1
CASSIGQDNEKLFF,TGTGCCAGCAGCATCGGACAGGATAATGAAAAACTGTTTTTT,-,TRBV21-1,-,TRBJ1-4
CASSRTGNTIYF,TGTGCCAGCAGCCGGACTGGAAACACCATATATTTT,-,TRBV14,-,TRBJ1-3
CASSLVRVAKNIQYF,TGTGCCAGCAGTTTAGTAAGGGTGGCCAAAAACATTCAGTACTTC,-,TRBV28,-,TRBJ2-4
CASSQNPGGSSYEQYF,TGTGCCAGCAGCCAAAACCCCGGGGGGAGCTCCTACGAGCAGTACTTC,-,TRBV14,TRBD2,TRBJ2-7
CASSPPASPTYEQYF,TGTGCCAGCAGCCCCCCGGCTAGCCCTACCTACGAGCAGTACTTC,-,TRBV7-9,-,TRBJ2-7
CASSLRPETQYF,TGTGCCAGCAGCTTAAGGCCAGAGACCCAGTACTTC,few,TRBV7-2,-,TRBJ2-5
CASSVPGTGGGQPQHF,TGTGCCAGCAGTGTGCCCGGGACAGGGGGCGGGCAGCCCCAGCATTTT,-,TRBV28,TRBD1,TRBJ1-5
CASSIYRGSPYGYTF,TGTGCCAGCAGTATCTACAGGGGAAGCCCCTATGGCTACACCTTC,-,TRBV6-5,TRBD1,TRBJ1-2
CASSPRTDTQYF,TGTGCCAGCAGCCCACGCACAGATACGCAGTATTTT,-,TRBV9,-,TRBJ2-3
CASRFLNSQWSGYTF,TGTGCCAGCCGTTTTCTTAACTCGCAGTGGAGTGGCTACACCTTC,-,TRBV2,-,TRBJ1-2
CASSWWEGDSYNEQFF,TGTGCCAGTAGTTGGTGGGAAGGGGATTCCTACAATGAGCAGTTCTTC,-,TRBV19,-,TRBJ2-1
CASSSPPGSYNEQFF,TGTGCCAGCAGCTCCCCCCCCGGGAGCTACAATGAGCAGTTCTTC,-,TRBV9,-,TRBJ2-1
CASSRESTGELFF,TGTGCCAGTAGTAGGGAGAGTACCGGGGAGCTGTTTTTT,-,TRBV19,-,TRBJ2-2
CASSQFPTGHGYTF,TGTGCCAGCAGCCAATTCCCTACAGGGCATGGCTACACCTTC,-,TRBV3-1/TRBV3-2,-,TRBJ1-2
CASTPDRGRDYGYTF,TGTGCCAGTACCCCAGACAGGGGGCGCGACTATGGCTACACCTTC,once,TRBV19,TRBD1,TRBJ1-2
CASSQDWAGKNIQYF,TGCGCCAGCAGCCAAGATTGGGCTGGCAAAAACATTCAGTACTTC,-,TRBV4-3,-,TRBJ2-4
CASSEQNNSPLHF,TGTGCCAGCAGTGAACAGAATAATTCACCCCTCCACTTT,-,TRBV6-1,-,TRBJ1-6
CAWRTNTEAFF,TGTGCCTGGAGAACGAACACTGAAGCTTTCTTT,-,TRBV30,-,TRBJ1-1
CASSPFAGVSTDTQYF,TGTGCCAGTAGTCCCTTCGCGGGAGTTAGCACAGATACGCAGTATTTT,-,TRBV19,TRBD2,TRBJ2-3
CASSHTGQGDNEQFF,TGCGCCAGCAGCCACACGGGACAGGGTGACAATGAGCAGTTCTTC,-,TRBV4-3,TRBD1,TRBJ2-1
CASSRRGLSYNEQFF,TGCGCCAGCAGTAGGAGGGGGCTCTCCTACAATGAGCAGTTCTTC,-,TRBV10-1,-,TRBJ2-1
CASSSGLAGDAYNEQFF,TGCGCCAGCAGCTCCGGACTAGCGGGAGACGCCTACAATGAGCAGTTCTTC,-,TRBV5-1,TRBD2,TRBJ2-1
CASSLGLGQGSSYNSPLHF,TGTGCCAGCAGCTTAGGTCTCGGACAGGGGAGCTCCTATAATTCACCCCTCCACTTT,-,TRBV7-2,TRBD1,TRBJ1-6
CASSPQTAGVTEAFF,TGTGCCAGTAGTCCCCAGACGGCGGGGGTGACTGAAGCTTTCTTT,-,TRBV19,-,TRBJ1-1
CASSPAGTGGDGYTF,TGTGCCAGCAGCCCAGCGGGGACAGGGGGCGATGGCTACACCTTC,-,TRBV27,TRBD1,TRBJ1-2